This T cell receptor beta chain originates from a study of blood T cell repertoires in COVID-19. Across the study: The origin of the acute and convalescent COVID-19 samples was the United States, Italy and Spain. The analysed material was cDNA or gDNA that came from T cells, B-cell-depleted T cells, or PBMCs.

Germline V CDR1 and CDR2: SNHLY, FYNNEI. This CDR3 region has 13 residues. Deletions cut 7 bases from V and 3 bases from J, with 9 bases between. Authors' analysis steps: Reference gene primers were amplified, and this amplification served to estimate nucleated cell counts. Libraries were prepared by immunoSEQ multiplex PCR; TCRdb keeps only in-frame clonotypes and omits some of them. For V, J and clone size, that table is used; D and trimming come from the DNA. This table holds approximately 67,000 clones, 75% to 90% found once. This rearrangement joins TRBV2 to TRBJ1-4; D might be TRBD1 (6 bases). The receptor was isolated from a man aged 50-59 years with active COVID-19. The sample consisted of peripheral blood. CDR3 residues: CASKGVSNEKLFF. CDR3 DNA sequence: TGTGCCAGCAAGGGGGTATCTAATGAAAAACTGTTTTTT.